What follows are 29 T cell receptor beta chains derived from one specimen sequenced in a study of T cells in lung cancer brain metastases. Assay: immunoSEQ multiplex PCR; the TCRdb copy retains only in-frame clones and omits some. This sample has thousands of clones; roughly 93% occur once, and the top ten carry 4.4%. Material for sequencing was tumor tissue from the primary lung tumor. Source of these receptors: a woman between 50 and 59 years old with non-small cell lung cancer.

The V gene is TRBV13, the J gene TRBJ1-4; possibly TRBD1 for D (6 bases). Germline V gene lookup returns CDR1 PRHDT and CDR2 FYEKMQ (reference sequence). The V gene lost 0 bases and the J gene lost 4 bases, with 9 bases spanning the gap. The CDR3 has 15 amino acids. CDR3 protein: CASSLGRGYNEKLFF. The CDR3 region has the DNA TGTGCCAGCAGCTTAGGGAGGGGGTATAATGAAAAACTGTTTTTT.

The rearrangement links TRBV29-1 to TRBJ2-3; possibly TRBD2 for D (7 bases). This CDR3 is 15 amino acids long. The germline V and J ends were trimmed by 7 bases and 3 bases, with 20 bases remaining between them. Per germline, CDR1 SQVTM and CDR2 ANQGSEA. In DNA form, the CDR3 reads TGCAGCGCTGGTCGGGGGGCTACGGGGACAGATACGCAGTATTTT. Translating gives CSAGRGATGTDTQYF.

This clone is labeled as large. The chain combines TRBV5-5 with TRBJ1-1; no firm D call. Trimming removed 4 bases at V and 0 bases at J, with 10 bases between. CDR1 and CDR2 (germline): SGHKS, YYEKEE (reference sequence). The CDR3 is 14 residues long. In DNA form, the CDR3 reads TGTGCCAGCAGCCTACAGAGAATGAACACTGAAGCTTTCTTT. Its translation is CASSLQRMNTEAFF.

This clone was found once. The rearrangement uses TRBV28 and TRBJ1-3; D may be TRBD1 (6 bases). The CDR3 runs 16 residues. The germline CDR1 and CDR2 sequences are MDHEN and SYDVKM. V lost 2 bases to trimming and J lost 3 bases, with 14 bases between them. CDR3 DNA sequence: TGTGCCAGCAGTTTAGGTGTGGGGGCAGGTGGAAACACCATATATTTT. Protein sequence: CASSLGVGAGGNTIYF.

Regarding this clone: Other DNA sequences within the sample encode an identical CDR3. The gene calls are TRBV7-9 and TRBJ2-1, with TRBD2 as a possible D gene (7 bases). This CDR3 comprises 16 residues. The germline V gene has CDR1 SEHNR and CDR2 FQNEAQ (reference sequence). The V end was cut by 1 base, the J end by 7 bases, with 17 bases between. As DNA, the CDR3 is TGTGCCAGCAGCTTAGACAGCCCCGGGGGGCGGAATGAGCAGTTCTTC. It specifies CASSLDSPGGRNEQFF.

The V gene is TRBV6-5, the J gene TRBJ2-2; D uncertain. Looked up from germline, CDR1 is MNHEY and CDR2 is SVGAGI. The CDR3 totals 11 residues. Trimming cost V 1 base and J 7 bases, with 1 base left between them. This CDR3 is CASSYFGELFF. CDR3 nucleotide sequence: TGTGCCAGCAGTTACTTCGGGGAGCTGTTTTTT.

The chain couples TRBV5-5 to TRBJ2-7; 8 nucleotides line up with TRBD2. V shed 4 bases, J shed 0 bases, and the junction held 9 bases outside the gene matches. Germline-derived CDR1 and CDR2 are SGHKS and YYEKEE (reference sequence). The CDR3 totals 16 residues. The CDR3 here is CASSPAETSVSYEQYF. The CDR3 nucleotides read TGTGCCAGCAGCCCCGCCGAGACTAGCGTCTCCTACGAGCAGTACTTC. The variable domain in full, completed from reference TRBV5-5 and TRBJ2-7, reads DAGVTQSPTHLIKTRGQQVTLRCSPISGHKSVSWYQQVLGQGPQFIFQYYEKEERGRGNFPDRFSARQFPNYSSELNVNALLLGDSALYLCASSPAETSVSYEQYFGPGTRLTVT.

The genes are TRBV6-5 and TRBJ1-1, with D hard to call. Germline-derived CDR1 and CDR2 are MNHEY and SVGAGI. CDR3 size: 11 residues. The germline V and J ends were trimmed by 7 bases and 11 bases, with 14 bases remaining between them. The CDR3 region has the DNA TGTGCCAGCACGGGGAGGACCCAGGCTTTCTTT. Protein sequence: CASTGRTQAFF.

This clone showed up just once. The CDR3 spells CASSLDGQGLTEAFF. In DNA form, the CDR3 reads TGCGCCAGCAGCCTGGATGGACAGGGACTCACTGAAGCTTTCTTT. The genes are TRBV5-1 and TRBJ1-1; TRBD1 matches at 8 bases. CDR1 and CDR2 from the germline V gene are SGHRS and YFSETQ. The length of the CDR3 is 15 residues. J lost 4 bases, V lost 4 bases, and 9 bases had no gene match.

The V and J genes are TRBV30 and TRBJ1-5; D uncertain. The germline gives CDR1 GTSNPN, CDR2 SVGIG (reference sequence). The V gene lost 3 bases and the J gene lost 8 bases, with 5 bases spanning the gap. The CDR3 spans 10 residues. DNA of the CDR3: TGTGCCTGGAGGTCGAAGCCCCAGCATTTT. Protein sequence: CAWRSKPQHF.

This clone was seen just once. J is TRBJ2-5 and V is TRBV5-4; D unclear. Trimming took 4 bases from V and 2 from J, leaving 12 bases between them. The germline V gene has CDR1 SGHNT and CDR2 YYREEE (reference sequence). The CDR3 length is 14 residues. The CDR3 loop is CASSPPGLQETQYF. CDR3 bases: TGTGCCAGCAGCCCCCCCGGCCTACAAGAGACCCAGTACTTC.

This clone was observed a single time. The rearrangement uses TRBV15 and TRBJ1-1; D is perhaps TRBD1 (6 bases). Germline CDR1 reads LNHNV; CDR2 reads YYDKDF (reference sequence). CDR3 size: 14 residues. The V end was cut by 3 bases, the J end by 4 bases, with 12 bases between. CDR3 sequence: CATSREGGSTEAFF. CDR3 coding DNA: TGTGCCACCAGCAGGGAGGGGGGGAGCACTGAAGCTTTCTTT.

Regarding this clone: Distinct nucleotide sequences in the sample also encode this CDR3. The rearrangement links TRBV19 to TRBJ1-5, with a possible D match to TRBD1 (6 bases). CDR1 and CDR2 (germline): LNHDA, SQIVND (reference sequence). This CDR3 is built from 14 residues. Deletions cut 4 bases from V and 6 bases from J, with 13 bases between. The DNA of the CDR3 is TGTGCCAGTAGTACAACAGGGCAGGGTCAGCCCCAGCATTTT. This sequence encodes CASSTTGQGQPQHF.

V gene TRBV12-5 combines with J gene TRBJ1-1; tentatively, D is TRBD1 (6 bases). This CDR3 is built from 15 residues. Looked up from germline, CDR1 is LGHNT and CDR2 is FRNRAP. Trimming pared 5 bases from V and 5 bases from J, leaving 18 bases between. The CDR3 region has the DNA TGTGCTAGTGGTAAAAACACAGGGTATAGTACTGAAGCTTTCTTT. As protein: CASGKNTGYSTEAFF.

This clone is labeled as hyperexpanded. The chain has TRBV28 and TRBJ2-7; no clear D gene. Germline assignment: CDR1 MDHEN and CDR2 SYDVKM. Trimming left V 6 bases short and J 0 bases short, with 12 bases between. This CDR3 region has 14 residues. This CDR3 is CASSLSATSYEQYF. CDR3 sequence (DNA): TGTGCCAGCAGCTTGTCCGCTACCTCCTACGAGCAGTACTTC.

The rearrangement joins TRBV5-1 to TRBJ2-1, with D perhaps TRBD2 (6 bases). The CDR3 contains 15 residues. The germline V and J ends were trimmed by 6 bases and 4 bases, with 17 bases remaining between them. CDR1 is SGHRS, CDR2 YFSETQ, per germline. CDR3 coding DNA: TGCGCCAGCACCCTCGAGGGCGGGGCTTACAATGAGCAGTTCTTC. Amino acid sequence: CASTLEGGAYNEQFF.

The chain uses TRBV9 and TRBJ1-2; 9 bases line up with TRBD1. V dropped 3 bases and J dropped 4; count of bases not matched to a gene: 7. CDR1 and CDR2 from the germline V gene are SGDLS and YYNGEE. This CDR3 is built from 15 residues. The CDR3 region has the DNA TGTGCCAGCAGCGCCATCATGGACAGGGGCTATGGCTACACCTTC. Translating gives CASSAIMDRGYGYTF.

The chain is built from TRBV4-2 and TRBJ2-1; 13 nucleotides line up with TRBD2. Germline V CDR1 and CDR2: LGHNA, YNFKEQ. Trimming cost V 1 base and J 5 bases; bases outside gene matches: 8. The CDR3 length is 18 residues. CDR3 loop: CASSQGDTSGRGHNEQFF. DNA of the CDR3: TGTGCCAGCAGCCAAGGGGACACTAGCGGGAGGGGGCACAATGAGCAGTTCTTC.

The gene calls are TRBV27 and TRBJ2-7; the match to TRBD1 covers 10 bases. The J segment lost 6 bases and the V segment lost 8 bases, leaving 4 bases of the junction unmatched. This CDR3 has 12 amino acids. From germline, CDR1 is MNHEY and CDR2 SMNVEV (reference sequence). For the CDR3, the DNA is TGTGCCAGCTGGGACAGGGGAGCCGAGCAGTACTTC. It yields the protein CASWDRGAEQYF.

The DNA of the CDR3 is TGTGCCAGCAGCAAGACCCGGGCCAGCTCTGGAAACACCATATATTTT. Amino acid sequence: CASSKTRASSGNTIYF. This sequence joins TRBV5-8 and TRBJ1-3; D call uncertain. Germline V gene sequence: CDR1 SGHTS, CDR2 YDEGEE. The V end lost 4 bases, the J end lost 0 bases, and 14 bases lay between the germline ends. CDR3 size: 16 residues. Full variable domain (rest looked up from reference TRBV5-8 and TRBJ1-3): EAGVTQSPTHLIKTRGQQATLRCSPISGHTSVYWYQQALGLGLQFLLWYDEGEERNRGNFPPRFSGRQFPNYSSELNVNALELEDSALYLCASSKTRASSGNTIYFGEGSWLTVV.

The chain links TRBV7-2 to TRBJ2-1, with 8 bases aligning to TRBD2. This CDR3 has 14 amino acids. The germline V gene encodes CDR1 SGHTA and CDR2 FQGNSA. Trimming at V came to 5 bases and at J to 9 bases, leaving 9 bases not matched to a gene. CDR3 region: CASSPGGLEGEQFF. The CDR3 coding sequence is TGTGCCAGCAGCCCGGGGGGACTAGAGGGTGAGCAGTTCTTC.

The genes are TRBV9 and TRBJ2-5, with D tentatively TRBD1 or TRBD2 (6 bases each). The CDR3 spans 15 residues. The V gene's germline CDR1 is SGDLS and CDR2 YYNGEE. Trimming cost V 6 bases and J 1 base, with 16 bases left between them. Here the CDR3 DNA reads TGTGCCAGCAACGTTCGGGGGACACCCCAAGAGACCCAGTACTTC. It is translated as CASNVRGTPQETQYF.

The rearrangement uses TRBV28 and TRBJ2-5; 9 bases map to TRBD1. CDR1 MDHEN and CDR2 SYDVKM come from the germline V gene. Trimming took 7 bases from V and 4 from J; bases not matched to a gene: 7. This CDR3 comprises 14 residues. CDR3 residues: CASTPGTGTETQYF. The DNA of the CDR3 is TGTGCCAGCACCCCGGGGACAGGGACAGAGACCCAGTACTTC. The full variable domain, completed using reference TRBV28 and TRBJ2-5, is DVKVTQSSRYLVKRTGEKVFLECVQDMDHENMFWYRQDPGLGLRLIYFSYDVKMKEKGDIPEGYSVSREKKERFSLILESASTNQTSMYLCASTPGTGTETQYFGPGTRLLVL.

This chain connects TRBV18 to TRBJ1-1; D call uncertain. The CDR3 is 14 amino acids. Germline CDR1 reads KGHSH; CDR2 reads LQKENI. The V end lost 3 bases, the J end lost 1 base, and 9 bases lay between the germline ends. CDR3 amino acids: CASSPSLGNTEAFF. In nucleotides, the CDR3 is TGTGCCAGCTCACCGTCACTAGGGAACACTGAAGCTTTCTTT.

The rearrangement links TRBV4-2 to TRBJ2-1; D may be TRBD2 (6 bases). Trimming removed 0 bases at V and 12 bases at J, with 12 bases between. The CDR3 is 13 residues long. Germline values: CDR1 LGHNA, CDR2 YNFKEQ. CDR3: CASSQDLTGAQFF. CDR3 sequence (DNA): TGTGCCAGCAGCCAAGATCTTACGGGAGCGCAGTTCTTC.

The chain couples TRBV9 to TRBJ2-5; D might be TRBD2 (6 bases). The CDR3 has 15 residues. With 4 bases removed from V and 2 bases from J, the gap between germline ends came to 15 bases. Per germline, CDR1 SGDLS and CDR2 YYNGEE. The CDR3, as DNA: TGTGCCAGCAGCTCCCGACTGGGGGGACAAGAGACCCAGTACTTC. It codes for CASSSRLGGQETQYF.

This clone is a singleton in its sample. The genes are TRBV30 and TRBJ1-1; D might be TRBD1 (5 bases). The germline V gene has CDR1 GTSNPN and CDR2 SVGIG (reference sequence). The V gene lost 1 base and the J gene lost 4 bases, with 10 bases spanning the gap. This CDR3 is 13 amino acids long. This chain's CDR3 is CAWSGRAGTEAFF. The DNA of the CDR3 is TGTGCCTGGAGTGGCAGGGCGGGCACTGAAGCTTTCTTT. Filled out from reference TRBV30 and TRBJ1-1, the complete variable domain reads SQTIHQWPATLVQPVGSPLSLECTVEGTSNPNLYWYRQAAGRGLQLLFYSVGIGQISSEVPQNLSASRPQDRQFILSSKKLLLSDSGFYLCAWSGRAGTEAFFGQGTRLTVV.

The V call is TRBV7-9, the J call TRBJ2-3, with no clear D. Matching the DNA end better, TRBJ1-5 makes the J call doubtful. The CDR3 sequence is 13 residues long. Per the germline V gene, CDR1 is SEHNR and CDR2 is FQNEAQ (reference sequence). The CDR3 DNA is TGTGCCAGCAGCTTATCTCTAGTTGATACGCAGCATTTT. Translated: CASSLSLVDTQHF.

The rearrangement joins TRBV6-1 to TRBJ1-4, with no clear D. Per the germline V gene, CDR1 is MNHNS and CDR2 is SASEGT. Trimming left V 6 bases short and J 4 bases short, with 12 bases between. The CDR3 runs 14 residues. CDR3 protein: CASRTRAYNEKLFF. For the CDR3, the DNA is TGTGCCAGCAGGACAAGGGCCTATAATGAAAAACTGTTTTTT.